These 5 T cell receptor beta chains were all obtained from the same sample, sequenced in a study of shared clonotypes between healthy human individuals (dated by TCRdb to about 2020). The library was built by means of the immunoSEQ multiplex PCR assay. Here the immuneACCESS table is served through TCRdb, limited to in-frame sequences with V and J called. Missing clones are a known gap in these copies; in checked studies unresolved V genes cover under half, and the rest lacks a known reason. Present in this sample are about 2 million clones, about 95% of which were seen just once. The ten largest clones add up to around 0.13% of the sample. The sequenced sample consisted of naive CD4+ T cells sorted from blood. The cell subset or site label of this sample denotes: CD45RA+ positively selected. The receptors come from a young man in good health.

The chain recombines TRBV7-2 with TRBJ1-3; D may be TRBD1 (5 bases). The germline V gene encodes CDR1 SGHTA and CDR2 FQGNSA. The CDR3 consists of 16 residues. Trimming pared 5 bases from V and 8 bases from J, leaving 22 bases between. This chain's CDR3 is CASSPVVWGGDDTIYF. Here the CDR3 DNA reads TGTGCCAGCAGCCCCGTAGTATGGGGCGGGGATGACACCATATATTTT.

The chain combines TRBV6-4 with TRBJ2-3; 9 bases map to TRBD2. Trimming removed 6 bases from V and 5 bases from J; junction bases left unmatched: 12. Germline-derived CDR1 and CDR2 are MRHNA and SNTAGT. The CDR3 covers 16 residues. The CDR3 spells CASRPLLAGLEDTQYF. The CDR3 DNA reads as TGTGCCAGCAGGCCTTTGCTAGCGGGATTGGAAGATACGCAGTATTTT.

This chain uses TRBV6-5 with TRBJ2-5, with 8 bases that match TRBD2. CDR1 is MNHEY and CDR2 is SVGAGI in the germline V gene. J gave up 1 base and V 0 bases, and 4 bases lay outside the gene matches. The CDR3 length is 16 residues. The CDR3 sequence: CASSYSAGGLQETQYF. In nucleotides, the CDR3 is TGTGCCAGCAGTTACTCGGCGGGGGGCCTCCAAGAGACCCAGTACTTC.

This chain joins TRBV5-1 and TRBJ2-5; no definite D call. The V end was cut by 1 base, the J end by 1 base, with 8 bases between. The CDR3 has 14 residues. Germline CDR1 is SGHRS and CDR2 is YFSETQ. The CDR3 reads CASSLRHAQETQYF. DNA of the CDR3: TGCGCCAGCAGCTTGAGACATGCCCAAGAGACCCAGTACTTC.

The chain joins TRBV5-6 to TRBJ1-3; 7 bases fit TRBD1. V dropped 0 bases and J dropped 2; count of bases not matched to a gene: 5. The CDR3 has 16 amino acids. Germline CDR1 is SGHDT and CDR2 is YYEEEE. The CDR3 loop is CASSLGQGLAGNTIYF. CDR3 DNA sequence: TGTGCCAGCAGCTTGGGACAGGGTTTAGCTGGAAACACCATATATTTT.